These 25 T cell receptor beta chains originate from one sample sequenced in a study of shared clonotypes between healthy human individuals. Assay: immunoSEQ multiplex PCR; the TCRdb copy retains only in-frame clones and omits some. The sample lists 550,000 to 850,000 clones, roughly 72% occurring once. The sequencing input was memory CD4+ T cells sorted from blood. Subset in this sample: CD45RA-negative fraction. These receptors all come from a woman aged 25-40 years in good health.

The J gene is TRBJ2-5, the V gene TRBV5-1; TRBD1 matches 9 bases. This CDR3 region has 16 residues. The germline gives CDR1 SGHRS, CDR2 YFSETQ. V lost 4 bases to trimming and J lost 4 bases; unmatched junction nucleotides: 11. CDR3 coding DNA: TGCGCCAGCAGCGTCCTGGGACAGGGAGGGTTAGAGACCCAGTACTTC. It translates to CASSVLGQGGLETQYF.

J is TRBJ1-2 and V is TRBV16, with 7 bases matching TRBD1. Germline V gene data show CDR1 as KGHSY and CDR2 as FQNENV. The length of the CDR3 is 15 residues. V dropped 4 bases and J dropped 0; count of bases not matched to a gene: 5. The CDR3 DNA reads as TGTGCCAGCAGCCCTCGGGACAGATCTAACTATGGCTACACCTTC. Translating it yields CASSPRDRSNYGYTF.

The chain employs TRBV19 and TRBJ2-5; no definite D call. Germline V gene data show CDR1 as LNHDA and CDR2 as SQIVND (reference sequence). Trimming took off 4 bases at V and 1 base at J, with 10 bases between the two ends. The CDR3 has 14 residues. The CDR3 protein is CASSSMTSQETQYF. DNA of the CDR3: TGTGCCAGTAGTAGTATGACTTCCCAAGAGACCCAGTACTTC. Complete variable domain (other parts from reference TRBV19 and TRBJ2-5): DGGITQSPKYLFRKEGQNVTLSCEQNLNHDAMYWYRQDPGQGLRLIYYSQIVNDFQKGDIAEGYSVSREKKESFPLTVTSAQKNPTAFYLCASSSMTSQETQYFGPGTRLLVL.

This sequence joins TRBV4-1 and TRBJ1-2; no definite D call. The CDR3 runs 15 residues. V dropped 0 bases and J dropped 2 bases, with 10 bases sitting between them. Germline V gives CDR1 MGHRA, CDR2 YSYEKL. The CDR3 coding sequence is TGCGCCAGCAGCCAAGATCAGAGTGTAAACTATGGCTACACCTTC. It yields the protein CASSQDQSVNYGYTF.

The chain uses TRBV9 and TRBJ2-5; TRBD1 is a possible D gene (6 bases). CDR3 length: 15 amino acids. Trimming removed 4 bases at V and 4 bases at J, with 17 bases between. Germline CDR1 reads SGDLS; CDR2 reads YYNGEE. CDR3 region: CASSLTQGRGETQYF. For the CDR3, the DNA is TGTGCCAGCAGCTTAACTCAGGGGAGAGGAGAGACCCAGTACTTC.

CDR3 sequence (DNA): TGTGCCAGCAGCGGCAGCCACCCGTGGCCCCAGCATTTT. Its translation: CASSGSHPWPQHF. The V gene is TRBV14, the J gene TRBJ1-5; D gene unclear. This CDR3 contains 13 residues. V lost 5 bases and J 9 bases, leaving 14 bases between the germline ends. CDR1 is SGHDN and CDR2 is FVKESK in the germline V gene. The full variable domain, rest sourced from reference TRBV14 and TRBJ1-5, is EAGVTQFPSHSVIEKGQTVTLRCDPISGHDNLYWYRRVMGKEIKFLLHFVKESKQDESGMPNNRFLAERTGGTYSTLKVQPAELEDSGVYFCASSGSHPWPQHFGDGTRLSIL.

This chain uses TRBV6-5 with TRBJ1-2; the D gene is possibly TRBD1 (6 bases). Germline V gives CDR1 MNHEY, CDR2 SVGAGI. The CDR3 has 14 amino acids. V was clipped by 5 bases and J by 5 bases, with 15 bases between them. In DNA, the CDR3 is TGTGCCAGCAGTGGAATCTGGGGGCCTTATGGCTACACCTTC. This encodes CASSGIWGPYGYTF.

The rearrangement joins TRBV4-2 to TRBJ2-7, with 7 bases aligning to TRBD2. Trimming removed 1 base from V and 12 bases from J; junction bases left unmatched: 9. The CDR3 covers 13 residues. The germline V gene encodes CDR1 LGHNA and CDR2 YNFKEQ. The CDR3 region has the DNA TGTGCCAGCAGCCAAGCCCTAGCGGAGGGTATGTACTTC. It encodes CASSQALAEGMYF.

The CDR3 sequence: CASNGGLETQYF. CDR3 DNA sequence: TGTGCCAGCAACGGAGGGCTTGAGACCCAGTACTTC. The chain combines TRBV28 with TRBJ2-5, with a weak D call TRBD2 (6 bases). The germline V gene encodes CDR1 MDHEN and CDR2 SYDVKM. The CDR3 has 12 amino acids. Trimming removed 7 bases from V and 5 bases from J, with 11 bases in between.

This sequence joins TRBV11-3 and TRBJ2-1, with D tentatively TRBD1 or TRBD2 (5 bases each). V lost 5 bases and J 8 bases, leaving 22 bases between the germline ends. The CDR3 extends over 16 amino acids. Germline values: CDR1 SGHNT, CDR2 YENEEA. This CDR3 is CASSADIGPGRDEQFF. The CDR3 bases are TGTGCCAGCAGCGCCGACATTGGCCCGGGGCGGGATGAGCAGTTCTTC.

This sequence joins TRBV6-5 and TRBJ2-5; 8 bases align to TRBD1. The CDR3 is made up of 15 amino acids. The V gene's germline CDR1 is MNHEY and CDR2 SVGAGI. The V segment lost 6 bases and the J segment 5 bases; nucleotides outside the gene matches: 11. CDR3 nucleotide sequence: TGTGCCAGCAGCGGCGGGGCAGGGGGCTGGGAGACCCAGTACTTC. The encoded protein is CASSGGAGGWETQYF.

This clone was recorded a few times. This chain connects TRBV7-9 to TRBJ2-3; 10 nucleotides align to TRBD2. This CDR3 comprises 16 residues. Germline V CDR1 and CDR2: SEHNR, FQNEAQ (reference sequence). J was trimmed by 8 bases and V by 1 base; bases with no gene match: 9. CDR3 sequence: CASSLDLAGAIGTQYF. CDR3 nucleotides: TGTGCCAGCAGCTTAGATCTAGCGGGAGCTATCGGTACGCAGTATTTT.

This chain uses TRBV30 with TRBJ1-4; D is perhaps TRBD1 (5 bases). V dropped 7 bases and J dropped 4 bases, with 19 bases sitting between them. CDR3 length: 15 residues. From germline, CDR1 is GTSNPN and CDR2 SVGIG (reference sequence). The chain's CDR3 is CAFGLGPNLNEKLFF. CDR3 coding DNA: TGTGCCTTTGGATTGGGACCCAATCTTAATGAAAAACTGTTTTTT.

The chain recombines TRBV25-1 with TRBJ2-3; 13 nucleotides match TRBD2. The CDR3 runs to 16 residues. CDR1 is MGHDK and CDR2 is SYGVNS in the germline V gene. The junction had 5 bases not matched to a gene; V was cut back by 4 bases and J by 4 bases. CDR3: CASSAGLAGVSDTQYF. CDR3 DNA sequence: TGTGCCAGCAGTGCTGGACTAGCGGGAGTCTCAGATACGCAGTATTTT.

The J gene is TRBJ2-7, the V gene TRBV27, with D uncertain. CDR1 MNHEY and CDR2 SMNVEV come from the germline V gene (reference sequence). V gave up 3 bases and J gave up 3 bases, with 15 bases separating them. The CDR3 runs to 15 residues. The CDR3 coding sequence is TGTGCCAGCAGTTTTATGGTCGGAGCCTTCTACGAGCAGTACTTC. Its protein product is CASSFMVGAFYEQYF.

The CDR3 is CSVGSGMRTGELFF. The CDR3 DNA reads TGCAGCGTCGGTAGCGGGATGAGGACCGGGGAGCTGTTTTTT. The chain carries TRBV29-1 and TRBJ2-2; 8 positions match TRBD2. The junction had 8 bases not matched to a gene; V was cut back by 6 bases and J by 5 bases. CDR3 length: 14 amino acids. The germline CDR1 and CDR2 sequences are SQVTM and ANQGSEA.

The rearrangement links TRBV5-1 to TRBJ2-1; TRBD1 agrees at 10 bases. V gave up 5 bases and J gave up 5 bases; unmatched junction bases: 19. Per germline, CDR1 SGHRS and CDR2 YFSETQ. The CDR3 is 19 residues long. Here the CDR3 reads CASREKGGQGSSIHNEQFF. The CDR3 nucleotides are TGCGCCAGCAGGGAGAAGGGGGGACAGGGGTCGAGCATCCACAATGAGCAGTTCTTC.

This CDR3 is CASADRVPGELFF. CDR3 bases: TGTGCCAGCGCGGACAGGGTCCCCGGGGAGCTGTTTTTT. J is TRBJ2-2 and V is TRBV28; TRBD1 aligns across 8 bases. The CDR3 totals 13 residues. Per the germline V gene, CDR1 is MDHEN and CDR2 is SYDVKM. J was trimmed by 6 bases and V by 8 bases; bases with no gene match: 5.

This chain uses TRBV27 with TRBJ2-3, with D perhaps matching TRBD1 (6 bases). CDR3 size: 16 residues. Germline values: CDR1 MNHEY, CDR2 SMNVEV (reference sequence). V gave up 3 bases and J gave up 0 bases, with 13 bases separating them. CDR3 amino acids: CASSLLKTGSTDTQYF. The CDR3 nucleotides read TGTGCCAGCAGTTTGTTGAAGACAGGTAGCACAGATACGCAGTATTTT.

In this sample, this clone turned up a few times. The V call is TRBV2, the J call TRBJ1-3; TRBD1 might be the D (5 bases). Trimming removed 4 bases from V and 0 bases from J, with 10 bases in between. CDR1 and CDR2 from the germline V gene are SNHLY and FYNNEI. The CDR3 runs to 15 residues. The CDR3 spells CASSGQPHSGNTIYF. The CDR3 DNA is TGTGCCAGCAGTGGACAGCCGCACTCTGGAAACACCATATATTTT. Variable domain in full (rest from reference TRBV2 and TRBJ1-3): EPEVTQTPSHQVTQMGQEVILRCVPISNHLYFYWYRQILGQKVEFLVSFYNNEISEKSEIFDDQFSVERPDGSNFTLKIRSTKLEDSAMYFCASSGQPHSGNTIYFGEGSWLTVV.

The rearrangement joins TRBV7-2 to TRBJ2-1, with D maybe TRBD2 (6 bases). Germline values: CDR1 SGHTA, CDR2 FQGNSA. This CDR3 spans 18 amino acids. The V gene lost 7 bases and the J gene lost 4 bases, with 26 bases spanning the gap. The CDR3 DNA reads TGTGCCAGCACCCCCAATGGAGGGATGCGAGCCCTGTACAATGAGCAGTTCTTC. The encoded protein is CASTPNGGMRALYNEQFF.

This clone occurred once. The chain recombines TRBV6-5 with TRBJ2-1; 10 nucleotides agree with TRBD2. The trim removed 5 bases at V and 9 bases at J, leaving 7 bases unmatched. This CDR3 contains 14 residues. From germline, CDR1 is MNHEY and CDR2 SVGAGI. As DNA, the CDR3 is TGTGCCAGCAGTCCTAGCGGGAGCTTCCGTGAGCAGTTCTTC. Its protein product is CASSPSGSFREQFF.

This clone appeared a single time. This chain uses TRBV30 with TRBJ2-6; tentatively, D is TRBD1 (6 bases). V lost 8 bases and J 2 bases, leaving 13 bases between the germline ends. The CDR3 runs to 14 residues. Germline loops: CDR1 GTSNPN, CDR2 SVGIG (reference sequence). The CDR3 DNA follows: TGTGCCGGGGACCGGACAGCTGGGGCCAACGTCCTGACTTTC. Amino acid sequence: CAGDRTAGANVLTF.

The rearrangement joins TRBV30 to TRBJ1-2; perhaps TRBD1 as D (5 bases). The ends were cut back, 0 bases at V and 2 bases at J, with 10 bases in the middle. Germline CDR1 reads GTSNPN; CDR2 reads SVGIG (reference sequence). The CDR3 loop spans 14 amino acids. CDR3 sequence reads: CAWSVSGTNYGYTF. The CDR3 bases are TGTGCCTGGAGTGTCTCAGGGACGAACTATGGCTACACCTTC.

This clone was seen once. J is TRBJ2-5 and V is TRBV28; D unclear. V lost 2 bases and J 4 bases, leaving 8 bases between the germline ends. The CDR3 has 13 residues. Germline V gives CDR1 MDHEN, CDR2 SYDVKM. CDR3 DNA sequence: TGTGCCAGCAGTTTAGGAGCCCTAGAGACCCAGTACTTC. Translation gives CASSLGALETQYF.